The 22 T cell receptor beta chains below all came from one sample that was sequenced in a study of cytomegalovirus exposure and HLA in healthy donors. The PCR used 60 Vbeta and 13 Jbeta primers. Profiling relied on immunoSEQ multiplex PCR, and the TCRdb table lists in-frame clones only, not all of them. The table has about 130,000 clones, around 77% seen once. The source material was PBMCs. All receptors come from a woman in her fifties or sixties in good health and CMV-seronegative.

This clone was counted only a few times. The gene calls are TRBV6-1 and TRBJ2-2, with TRBD2 identical over 7 bases. V shed 4 bases, J shed 7 bases, and the junction held 3 bases outside the gene matches. Germline CDR1 is MNHNS and CDR2 is SASEGT. The CDR3 has 13 amino acids. The CDR3 DNA reads TGTGCCAGCAGTGCCGGACTAGGCGGGGAGCTGTTTTTT. This translates into CASSAGLGGELFF.

This rearrangement joins TRBV11-2 to TRBJ2-5; D unresolved. Looked up from germline, CDR1 is SGHAT and CDR2 is FQNNGV. Trimming pared 4 bases from V and 5 bases from J, leaving 8 bases between. This CDR3 is 12 amino acids long. The CDR3 loop reads CASSSHGETQYF. The CDR3 DNA sequence: TGTGCCAGCAGCTCCCACGGGGAGACCCAGTACTTC. Complete variable domain (other parts from reference TRBV11-2 and TRBJ2-5): EAGVAQSPRYKIIEKRQSVAFWCNPISGHATLYWYQQILGQGPKLLIQFQNNGVVDDSQLPKDRFSAERLKGVDSTLKIQPAKLEDSAVYLCASSSHGETQYFGPGTRLLVL.

This rearrangement joins TRBV11-2 to TRBJ2-7, with 8 bases identical to TRBD2. J lost 6 bases, V lost 4 bases, and 8 bases had no gene match. Germline V gene lookup returns CDR1 SGHAT and CDR2 FQNNGV. The CDR3 sequence is 14 residues long. The DNA for the CDR3 is TGTGCCAGCAGCTCGGGGTCCCGGGGGGGCGAGCAGTACTTC. Its translation is CASSSGSRGGEQYF.

The V and J genes are TRBV10-2 and TRBJ2-1; the match to TRBD2 covers 8 bases. CDR1 and CDR2 from the germline V gene are WSHSY and SAAADI. The V and J ends lost 0 bases and 3 bases, in that order; junction bases with no gene match: 4. This CDR3 has 16 amino acids. CDR3 coding DNA: TGCGCCAGCAGTGAGTCGGTAGCGGGATACTACAATGAGCAGTTCTTC. Encoded protein: CASSESVAGYYNEQFF.

This chain joins TRBV10-3 and TRBJ2-1; TRBD2 agrees at 7 bases. In germline, CDR1 is ENHRY, CDR2 SYGVKD. This CDR3 contains 13 residues. V lost 5 bases to trimming and J lost 2 bases; unmatched junction nucleotides: 0. In DNA form, the CDR3 reads TGTGCCATCAGTAGCGGGGCCTACAATGAGCAGTTCTTC. Residues: CAISSGAYNEQFF.

The gene calls are TRBV7-2 and TRBJ1-2; possible D gene TRBD1, 6 bases. Deletions cut 0 bases from V and 2 bases from J, with 10 bases between. The CDR3 runs 15 residues. From germline, CDR1 is SGHTA and CDR2 FQGNSA. This CDR3 reads CASSLARGQNYGYTF. For the CDR3, the DNA is TGTGCCAGCAGCTTAGCGCGGGGGCAGAACTATGGCTACACCTTC.

V is TRBV7-2 and J is TRBJ1-1, with 7 bases lining up with TRBD1. J lost 5 bases, V lost 2 bases, and 5 bases had no gene match. This CDR3 spans 14 amino acids. Looked up from germline, CDR1 is SGHTA and CDR2 is FQGNSA. For the CDR3, the DNA is TGTGCCAGCAGCTTACAGACAGGGAGAACTGAAGCTTTCTTT. It translates to CASSLQTGRTEAFF.

This clone was observed a single time. This sequence joins TRBV4-3 and TRBJ1-2; D perhaps matches TRBD1 (5 bases). Germline CDR1 and CDR2: LGHNA and YSLEER. Trimming removed 3 bases from V and 8 bases from J, with 13 bases in between. CDR3 length: 13 amino acids. CDR3 in DNA: TGCGCCAGCAGCCAGGACACTTACAGGGGCTACACCTTC. As protein: CASSQDTYRGYTF.

The chain is built from TRBV27 and TRBJ2-7; TRBD1 matches at 11 bases. There are 15 residues in the CDR3. Germline CDR1 MNHEY, CDR2 SMNVEV (reference sequence). V lost 2 bases and J lost 3; bases outside the gene matches: 3. The CDR3 region has the DNA TGTGCCAGCAGTTTACTTGGGACAGGGGGCTACGAGCAGTACTTC. This translates into CASSLLGTGGYEQYF.

The J gene is TRBJ1-5, the V gene TRBV7-2; tentative D call: TRBD1 (5 bases). Trimming pared 5 bases from V and 3 bases from J, leaving 14 bases between. The CDR3 extends over 15 amino acids. CDR1 SGHTA and CDR2 FQGNSA come from the germline V gene. The CDR3 reads CASSQYRQNNQPQHF. The CDR3 DNA is TGTGCCAGCAGCCAATATAGACAGAACAATCAGCCCCAGCATTTT.

J is TRBJ2-7 and V is TRBV10-3; TRBD1 matches 8 bases. CDR3 length: 12 residues. The trim removed 10 bases at V and 5 bases at J, leaving 7 bases unmatched. Germline CDR1 reads ENHRY; CDR2 reads SYGVKD. In DNA, the CDR3 is TGTGCCACCGGACAGGGACTCCACGAGCAGTACTTC. This gives the protein CATGQGLHEQYF.

The rearrangement joins TRBV19 to TRBJ1-5; D is ambiguous. V lost 6 bases and J 4 bases, leaving 13 bases between the germline ends. This CDR3 has 14 residues. CDR1 is LNHDA, CDR2 SQIVND, per germline (reference sequence). The DNA of the CDR3 is TGTGCCAGTAGGGACTCGGACCAGAATCAGCCCCAGCATTTT. It translates to CASRDSDQNQPQHF.

This clone was counted a single time. V usage is TRBV19 and J usage is TRBJ1-5, with D maybe TRBD1 (5 bases). V dropped 0 bases and J dropped 7 bases, with 13 bases sitting between them. Germline V lookup: CDR1 LNHDA, CDR2 SQIVND (reference sequence). The CDR3 sequence is 15 residues long. CDR3 bases: TGTGCCAGTAGTATAGATAGCGGGGCCCACCAGCCCCAGCATTTT. It is translated as CASSIDSGAHQPQHF.

CDR3 region: CASSQHRDRGFAQFF. CDR3 in DNA: TGTGCCAGCAGCCAACACCGGGACAGGGGGTTTGCGCAGTTCTTC. The rearrangement links TRBV7-9 to TRBJ2-1; TRBD1 agrees at 11 bases. The CDR3 runs to 15 residues. Trimming at V came to 5 bases and at J to 12 bases, leaving 12 bases not matched to a gene. Germline CDR1 SEHNR, CDR2 FQNEAQ (reference sequence).

Turning to this clone: At one end, the junction sequence differs from germline, possibly due to a read error. The gene calls are TRBV19 and TRBJ1-2, with a weak D call TRBD1 (5 bases). This CDR3 is built from 10 residues. CDR1 is LNHDA, CDR2 SQIVND, per germline (reference sequence). Written as DNA, the CDR3 is TGTGCCAGTAGAGATTGGGGCTACCCCTTC. Amino acids: CASRDWGYPF.

This chain uses TRBV28 with TRBJ2-7; D might be TRBD1 (7 bases). Trimming took off 7 bases at V and 6 bases at J, with 16 bases between the two ends. The CDR3 length is 13 residues. CDR1 is MDHEN, CDR2 SYDVKM, per germline. Here the CDR3 DNA reads TGTGCCAGCACAGGGGGGCCTAGGGGCGAGCAGTACTTC. Translating it yields CASTGGPRGEQYF. The whole variable domain, filled in from reference TRBV28 and TRBJ2-7, reads DVKVTQSSRYLVKRTGEKVFLECVQDMDHENMFWYRQDPGLGLRLIYFSYDVKMKEKGDIPEGYSVSREKKERFSLILESASTNQTSMYLCASTGGPRGEQYFGPGTRLTVT.

This chain links TRBV7-9 with TRBJ1-2; 9 bases are a match to TRBD1. CDR3 size: 15 residues. Germline CDR1 is SEHNR and CDR2 is FQNEAQ (reference sequence). Trimming at V came to 4 bases and at J to 4 bases, leaving 7 bases not matched to a gene. The CDR3 loop is CASSSGQGYSYGYTF. DNA for the CDR3: TGTGCCAGCAGCTCAGGACAGGGGTATAGCTATGGCTACACCTTC.

Regarding this clone: One junction end does not reproduce the germline sequence, and a read error may be involved. This chain joins TRBV28 and TRBJ2-7, with 7 bases aligning to TRBD2. The CDR3 is 16 amino acids. Germline CDR1 MDHEN, CDR2 SYDVKM. The CDR3 DNA reads as TGTGCCAGCAGCTTATCGACGCGGGAGTCGACCTACGAGCAGTACTTC. Amino acids: CASSLSTRESTYEQYF. The full variable domain, its missing parts supplied by reference TRBV28 and TRBJ2-7, is DVKVTQSSRYLVKRTGEKVFLECVQDMDHENMFWYRQDPGLGLRLIYFSYDVKMKEKGDIPEGYSVSREKKERFSLILESASTNQTSMYLCASSLSTRESTYEQYFGPGTRLTVT.

This chain uses TRBV9 with TRBJ2-1; 14 nucleotides match TRBD2. The CDR3 contains 19 residues. Germline V CDR1 and CDR2: SGDLS, YYNGEE. V trimming: 4 bases; J trimming: 0 bases; junction bases outside the gene matches: 9. The CDR3 sequence is CASSPHGTSGSPSYNEQFF. CDR3 nucleotides: TGTGCCAGCAGCCCTCACGGGACTAGCGGGAGTCCCTCCTACAATGAGCAGTTCTTC.

This clone has just a few counts. The chain combines TRBV14 with TRBJ2-2; D is perhaps TRBD1 (5 bases). The V end was cut by 2 bases, the J end by 7 bases, with 11 bases between. Germline CDR1 is SGHDN and CDR2 is FVKESK. The CDR3 has 14 amino acids. The CDR3 region is CASSQNKGDGELFF. The DNA of the CDR3 is TGTGCCAGCAGCCAAAACAAAGGGGACGGGGAGCTGTTTTTT.

This clone was detected only once. The rearrangement links TRBV5-4 to TRBJ2-3; possible D gene TRBD2, 5 bases. The CDR3 contains 14 residues. Trimming removed 2 bases from V and 4 bases from J, with 11 bases in between. Germline V CDR1 and CDR2: SGHNT, YYREEE (reference sequence). CDR3 bases: TGTGCCAGCAGCTTTAGCGTATTAGCAGATACGCAGTATTTT. It specifies CASSFSVLADTQYF.

This clone came up a few times. V gene TRBV7-3 combines with J gene TRBJ2-1, with D perhaps matching TRBD2 (6 bases). CDR1 and CDR2 (germline): SGHTA, FQGTGA. This CDR3 region has 17 residues. The V end was cut by 1 base, the J end by 0 bases, with 13 bases between. The CDR3, as DNA: TGTGCCAGCAGCTTAAACACCGGGAGTTACTCCTACAATGAGCAGTTCTTC. It encodes CASSLNTGSYSYNEQFF. Variable domain in full (rest from reference TRBV7-3 and TRBJ2-1): GAGVSQTPSNKVTEKGKYVELRCDPISGHTALYWYRQSLGQGPEFLIYFQGTGAADDSGLPNDRFFAVRPEGSVSTLKIQRTERGDSAVYLCASSLNTGSYSYNEQFFGPGTRLTVL.